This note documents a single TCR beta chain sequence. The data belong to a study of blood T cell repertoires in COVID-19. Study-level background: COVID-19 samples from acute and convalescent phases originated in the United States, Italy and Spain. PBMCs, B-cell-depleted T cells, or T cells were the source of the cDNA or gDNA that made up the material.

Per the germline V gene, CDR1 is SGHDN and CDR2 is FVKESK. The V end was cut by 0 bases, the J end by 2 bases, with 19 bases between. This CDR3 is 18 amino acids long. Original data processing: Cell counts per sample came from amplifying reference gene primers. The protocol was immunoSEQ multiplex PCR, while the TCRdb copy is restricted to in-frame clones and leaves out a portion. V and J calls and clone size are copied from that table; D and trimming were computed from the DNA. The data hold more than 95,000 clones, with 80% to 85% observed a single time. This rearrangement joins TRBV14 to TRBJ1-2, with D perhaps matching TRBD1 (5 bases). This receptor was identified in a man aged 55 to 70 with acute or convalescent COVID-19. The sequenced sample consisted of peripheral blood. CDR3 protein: CASSQDNTNGGGNYGYTF. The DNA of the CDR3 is TGTGCCAGCAGCCAAGATAATACCAACGGGGGGGGAAACTATGGCTACACCTTC.